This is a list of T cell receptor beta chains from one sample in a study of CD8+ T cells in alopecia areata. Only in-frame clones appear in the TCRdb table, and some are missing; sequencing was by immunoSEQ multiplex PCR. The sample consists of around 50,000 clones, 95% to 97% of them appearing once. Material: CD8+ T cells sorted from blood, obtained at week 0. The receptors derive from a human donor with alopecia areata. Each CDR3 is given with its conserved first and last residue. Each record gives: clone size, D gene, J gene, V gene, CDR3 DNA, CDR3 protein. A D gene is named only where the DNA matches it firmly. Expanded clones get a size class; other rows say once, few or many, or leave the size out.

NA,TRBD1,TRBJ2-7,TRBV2,TGTGCCAGCAGATCGGGACAGGCTTACGAGCAGTACTTC,CASRSGQAYEQYF
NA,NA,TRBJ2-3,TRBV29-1,TGCAGCGTTGACTTCGGCACAGATACGCAGTATTTT,CSVDFGTDTQYF
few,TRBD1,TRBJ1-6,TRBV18,TGTGCCAGCTCACAGGGACAGGACTCCTATAATTCACCCCTCCACTTT,CASSQGQDSYNSPLHF
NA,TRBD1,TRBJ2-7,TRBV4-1,TGCGCCAGCAGCCAAGAACAGGGGTACGAGCAGTACTTC,CASSQEQGYEQYF
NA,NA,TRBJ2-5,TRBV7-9,TGTGCCAGCAGCTCTAGTGCCAGCCACGAGACCCAGTACTTC,CASSSSASHETQYF
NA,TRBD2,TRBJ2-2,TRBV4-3,TGCGCCAGCAGCCAAGAGGGGACTAGCACCGGGGAGCTGTTTTTT,CASSQEGTSTGELFF
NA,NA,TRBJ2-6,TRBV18,TGTGCCAGCTCACCACCTGACGTATTTGGGGCCAACGTCCTGACTTTC,CASSPPDVFGANVLTF
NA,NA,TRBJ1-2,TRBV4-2,TGTGCCAGCAGAACTGCCCGGAGTAACTATGGCTACACCTTC,CASRTARSNYGYTF
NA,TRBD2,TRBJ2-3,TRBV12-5,TGTGCTAGTGGTTTGGGTAGCGGGGCAGATACGCAGTATTTT,CASGLGSGADTQYF
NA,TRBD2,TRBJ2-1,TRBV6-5,TGTGCCAGCAGTTACGGGGAGGGAAATGAGCAGTTCTTC,CASSYGEGNEQFF
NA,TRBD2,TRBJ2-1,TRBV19,TGTGCCAGTAGTATGTCAGGTTTGGCCACCGGGACTACTAACAATGAGCAGTTCTTC,CASSMSGLATGTTNNEQFF
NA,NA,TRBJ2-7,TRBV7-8,TGTGCCAGCAGCCCTGACCCCTTACTGGAGCAGTACTTC,CASSPDPLLEQYF
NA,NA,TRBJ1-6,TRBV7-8,TGTGCCAGCAGCTTAACTAATTCACCCCTCCACTTT,CASSLTNSPLHF
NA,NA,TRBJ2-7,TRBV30,TGTGCCTGGGGAGACCAGAGGTACGAGCAGTACTTC,CAWGDQRYEQYF
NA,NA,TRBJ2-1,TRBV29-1,TGCAGCGTTGAAGATCTCGCTGAGCAGTTCTTC,CSVEDLAEQFF
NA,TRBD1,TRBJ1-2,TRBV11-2,TGTGCCAGCAGCTTAACAGGGGAAACGGCGGGCTATGGCTACACCTTC,CASSLTGETAGYGYTF
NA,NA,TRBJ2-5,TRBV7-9,TGTGCCAGCAGCTTAGCAAAGTCCGAAGAGACCCAGTACTTC,CASSLAKSEETQYF
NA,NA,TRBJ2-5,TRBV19,TGTGCCAGTAGTACCCAGATTCGAGAGACCCAGTACTTC,CASSTQIRETQYF
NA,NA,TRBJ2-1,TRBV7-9,TGTGCCAGCAGCTTACGGACGGGTGATGAGCAGTTCTTC,CASSLRTGDEQFF
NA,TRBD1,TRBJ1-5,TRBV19,TGTGCCAGCGGGGGACAGGGCCCCTATCAGCCCCAGCATTTT,CASGGQGPYQPQHF
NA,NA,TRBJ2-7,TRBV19,TGTGCCAGTAGTATAGGAGGCCAGGCCTACGAGCAGTACTTC,CASSIGGQAYEQYF
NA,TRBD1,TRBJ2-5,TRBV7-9,TGTGCCAGCACTCCTCACCCGGGCCGGAGACAGGGGGCCGGTGAGACCCAGTACTTC,CASTPHPGRRQGAGETQYF
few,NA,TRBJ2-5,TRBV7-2,TGTGCCAGCAGCGACCCGCCACAAGAGACCCAGTACTTC,CASSDPPQETQYF
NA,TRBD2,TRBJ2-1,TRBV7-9,TGTGCCAGCAGCCCCCGCGTCGGGGGACTAGCGGTCTACAATGAGCAGTTCTTC,CASSPRVGGLAVYNEQFF
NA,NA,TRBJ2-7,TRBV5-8,TGTGCCAGCATTACCTTGGGGGCCGTAAACTCCTACGAGCAGTACTTC,CASITLGAVNSYEQYF
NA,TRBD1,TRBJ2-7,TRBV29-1,TGCAGCGCGGAACAGGGGGCCTACGAGCAGTACTTC,CSAEQGAYEQYF
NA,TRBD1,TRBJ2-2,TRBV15,TGTGCCACCAGCAGCACGGGACAGGGCAGCGGGGAGCTGTTTTTT,CATSSTGQGSGELFF
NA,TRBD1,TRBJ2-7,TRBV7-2,TGTGCCAGCAGCTTGTACGGGACAGGGGCCTACGAGCAGTACTTC,CASSLYGTGAYEQYF
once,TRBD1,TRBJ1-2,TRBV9,TGTGCCAGCAGCGTCGGACAGGGGAATGGCTACACCTTC,CASSVGQGNGYTF
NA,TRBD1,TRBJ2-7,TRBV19,TGTGCCAGTAGTATCGTCTCAGGGGGCTACGAGCAGTACTTC,CASSIVSGGYEQYF
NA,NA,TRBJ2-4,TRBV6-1,TGTGCCAGCAGTGATTGGATTCGGCAGGAAAAAAACATTCAGTACTTC,CASSDWIRQEKNIQYF
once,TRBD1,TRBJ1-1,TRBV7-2,TGTGCCAGCAGCCTAACGACAGGGTTGACTGAAGCTTTCTTT,CASSLTTGLTEAFF
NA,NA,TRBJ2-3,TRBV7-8,TGTGCCAGCAGCTTATCCAGGAGCACAGATACGCAGTATTTT,CASSLSRSTDTQYF
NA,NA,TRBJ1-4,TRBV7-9,TGTGCCAGCAGCGATAGCCGAAAGGTACAAGGGGAAAAACTGTTTTTT,CASSDSRKVQGEKLFF
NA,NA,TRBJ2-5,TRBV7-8,TGTGCCAGCAGCCAAAGACAGAAAGAAGAGACCCAGTACTTC,CASSQRQKEETQYF
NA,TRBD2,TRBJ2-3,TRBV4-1,TGCGCCAGCAGCCAAGATTCAAGTAGCGGGGGGGCCCCAGATACGCAGTATTTT,CASSQDSSSGGAPDTQYF
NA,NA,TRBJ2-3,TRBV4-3,TGCGCCAGCAGCCAAGATGGTACAGGGAACACAGATACGCAGTATTTT,CASSQDGTGNTDTQYF
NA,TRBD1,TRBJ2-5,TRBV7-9,TGTGCCAGCAGCTCTCGGGGACAGGGAGTTTCCCAAGAGACCCAGTACTTC,CASSSRGQGVSQETQYF
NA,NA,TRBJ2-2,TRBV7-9,TGTGCCAGCAGCTTAGAGGGGGCCGGGGAGCTGTTTTTT,CASSLEGAGELFF
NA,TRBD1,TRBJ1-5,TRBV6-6,TGTGCCAGCAGTTACTCAGACAGGGCAGGGCAGCCCCAGCATTTT,CASSYSDRAGQPQHF